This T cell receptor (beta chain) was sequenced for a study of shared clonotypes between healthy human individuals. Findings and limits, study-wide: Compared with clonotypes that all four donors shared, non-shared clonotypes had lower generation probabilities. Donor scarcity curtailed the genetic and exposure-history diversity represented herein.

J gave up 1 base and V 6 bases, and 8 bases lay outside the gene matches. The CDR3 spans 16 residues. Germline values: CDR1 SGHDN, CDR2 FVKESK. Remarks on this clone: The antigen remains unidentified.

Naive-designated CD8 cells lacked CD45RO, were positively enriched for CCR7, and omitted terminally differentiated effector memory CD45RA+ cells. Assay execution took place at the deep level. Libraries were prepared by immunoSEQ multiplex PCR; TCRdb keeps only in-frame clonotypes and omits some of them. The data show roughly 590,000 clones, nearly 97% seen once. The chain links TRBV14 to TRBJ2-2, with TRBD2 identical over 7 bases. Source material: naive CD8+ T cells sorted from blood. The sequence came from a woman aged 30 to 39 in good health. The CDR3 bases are TGTGCCAGCAGTCCCCTCAGCGGGGAGAACACCGGGGAGCTGTTTTTT. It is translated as CASSPLSGENTGELFF. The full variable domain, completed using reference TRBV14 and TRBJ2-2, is EAGVTQFPSHSVIEKGQTVTLRCDPISGHDNLYWYRRVMGKEIKFLLHFVKESKQDESGMPNNRFLAERTGGTYSTLKVQPAELEDSGVYFCASSPLSGENTGELFFGEGSRLTVL.